This TCR beta chain was sequenced for a study of blood T cells in healthy people across ages. Study-level points and caveats: Lack of knowledge of donor CMV status possibly confounded expanded clonotype changes. Per-million-T-cell TCR beta diversity fell roughly linearly with age. Estimated diversity that came from one million T cells was considered an underestimate.

CDR1 is SGHTA, CDR2 FQGNSA, per germline. V was shortened by 3 bases and J by 3 bases, with 10 bases between the two germline ends. CDR3 length equals 14 residues. A J-beta primer mix and a sample-barcoded 5' primer were used in a second PCR of about 6 to 12 cycles. Via MiXCR, TCRdb re-called the 5' RACE reads, giving one row per CDR3 protein. Counted here are about 1.4 million distinct CDR3 sequences, almost 60% occurring once; the ten biggest clones make up approximately 7%. Comment on this clonotype: The target antigen is unknown.

Each sample yielded at least 6 million isolated PBMCs. Sequenced material: blood. This TCR was sampled from a man in his late teens or twenties in good health. The rearrangement links TRBV7-2 to TRBJ2-3; D not certain. The CDR3, as DNA: TGTGCCAGCAGCTTTAGACGCCAGACAGATACGCAGTATTTT. Translation gives CASSFRRQTDTQYF.